This TCR beta chain was captured by sequencing in a study (dated by TCRdb to 2012 to 2015). Reading the germline V gene (reference sequence) gives CDR1 GTSNPN and CDR2 SVGIG. Its CDR3 holds 11 amino acids, cysteine through phenylalanine. This entry keeps only the CDR3 DNA: 33 bases, framed from base 1. V is pared back by 0 bases and J by 6 bases, with 4 bases lying between the germline termini. For sequencing, an Illumina Genome Analyzer IIx was employed. TCRdb took the public reads, trimmed them with fastp at Q25, ran MiXCR for clone calling and kept in-frame beta chains. CDR3 protein sequences are deduplicated, and each keeps its most common genes and DNA. In all, the sample holds roughly 7,100 distinct CDR3 sequences, and 32% of those were seen once. The ten biggest clones cover roughly 20% of the sample. On this clonotype itself: This clone's antigen is unknown. No base quality values were provided; no much bigger clone lies one nucleotide off.

This receptor was taken from a human donor. Recombination joined TRBV30 with TRBJ2-3; the D segment cannot be called with confidence. Sequenced sample: blood. The DNA sequence is given as TGTGCCTGGAGTGTAGTGGATACGCAGTATTTT. It encodes CAWSVVDTQYF.